This paragraph covers one TCR beta chain sequence. This receptor's antigen is unknown. Base-call qualities are not available, and no considerably larger clone is one nucleotide away. These data belong to a study of a mutant IDH1 vaccine in newly diagnosed glioma (dated by TCRdb to about 2021). Describing the broader study: Vaccination began 4-6 weeks after radiotherapy alone, or alongside temozolomide cycles in the chemotherapy-containing groups. Longitudinal TCRB deep sequencing was done for 25 treated patients, wherever samples were available for exploratory analyses. The week-35 safety follow-up took place at visit V12, and the week-47 end of study took place at visit V13. Before enrollment, patients had received standard therapy of radiotherapy alone, temozolomide alone, or radiochemotherapy with temozolomide; most received the combination. Six visits were used for peripheral blood collection: V03 (baseline), V05, V07, V10, V12 and V13. Of the approximately 29 treated patients, around 60% were male and around 38% were female, and a mean age of around 40 years was recorded.

The time point label here, explained by the study, means: week 35, safety follow-up. Each vaccine dose was 300 ug of a 20-mer mutant IDH1 peptide in Montanide, given subcutaneously with topical imiquimod. Eight vaccinations were administered to patients in weeks 1, 3, 5, 7, 11, 15, 19 and 23, corresponding to visits V03 through V10. Donors had newly diagnosed WHO grade 3 or 4 IDH1-mutant astrocytomas with loss of nuclear ATRX. The samples were drawn from NOA16, a multicentre, single-arm, open-label phase I trial in Germany that tested a mutant IDH1 peptide vaccine in humans for the first time. Genomic DNA for TCRB sequencing was extracted from EDTA blood using the DNeasy Blood and Tissue Kit. What the research found in general, with its limitations: According to the authors, sample limitations meant that analyses of patient blood samples could not be reproduced. No apparent relationship was observed between pseudoprogression and alterations in the top peripheral T cell clonotypes detected by TCRB sequencing. Immune responses induced by the vaccine were seen in over 90% of patients across multiple MHC alleles. Selection of PBMC samples for TCRB deep sequencing was based on availability.

The library was prepared using the immunoSEQ multiplex PCR assay. Rearranged TCR beta chain sequences were amplified using the hsTCRB Kit according to the manufacturer's protocol. TCRB libraries were sequenced on an Illumina MiSeq. As for the original processing: The proprietary platform of the kit vendor was used for demultiplexing, trimming and gene mapping. Entries here come from immuneACCESS through TCRdb and include only in-frame sequences with V and J called. Some clones fail to appear in such tables; in the studies checked, an unresolved V gene covers under half of the shortfall, and the cause of the remainder is unknown. V and J calls and clone size follow that table, whereas D and trimming were derived from the DNA. For this sample there are about 26,000 clones; around four fifths appear just once. The ten most abundant clones make up 30% to 35% of the sample. The germline V gene (reference sequence) provides CDR1 SEHNR and CDR2 FQNEAQ. The CDR3 runs 13 residues from the cysteine to the phenylalanine. Left in the record is the CDR3 DNA by itself, 39 bases read in frame from the first base. Deletion took 1 base off V and 0 bases off J, with a span of 1 base between the germline ends.

The chain couples TRBV7-9 to TRBJ1-5; the D gene identity is not certain. This TCR derives from a young man with glioma. The material sequenced was PBMCs, taken from a glioma patient whose treatment included an IDH1 peptide vaccine. The sequence in DNA is TGTGCCAGCAGCTTAGATAGCAATCAGCCCCAGCATTTT. Its amino acids are CASSLDSNQPQHF.